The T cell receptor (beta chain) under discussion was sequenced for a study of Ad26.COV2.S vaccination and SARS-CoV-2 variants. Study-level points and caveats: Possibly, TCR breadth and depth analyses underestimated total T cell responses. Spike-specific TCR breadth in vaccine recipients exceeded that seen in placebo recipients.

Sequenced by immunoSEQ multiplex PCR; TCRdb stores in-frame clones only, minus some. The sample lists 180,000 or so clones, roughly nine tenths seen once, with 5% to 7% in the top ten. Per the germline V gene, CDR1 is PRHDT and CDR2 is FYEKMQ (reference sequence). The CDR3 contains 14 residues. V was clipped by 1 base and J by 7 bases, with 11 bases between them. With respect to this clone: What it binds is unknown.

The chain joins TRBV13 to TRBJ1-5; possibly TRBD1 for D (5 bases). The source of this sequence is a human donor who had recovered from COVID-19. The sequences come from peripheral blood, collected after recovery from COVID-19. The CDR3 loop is CASSLAGRRQPQHF. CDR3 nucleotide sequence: TGTGCCAGCAGCTTAGCAGGGAGGAGGCAGCCCCAGCATTTT. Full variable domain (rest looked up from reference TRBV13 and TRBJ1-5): AAGVIQSPRHLIKEKRETATLKCYPIPRHDTVYWYQQGPGQDPQFLISFYEKMQSDKGSIPDRFSAQQFSDYHSELNMSSLELGDSALYFCASSLAGRRQPQHFGDGTRLSIL.